The entry that follows covers one T cell receptor beta chain sequence. Antigen: not known. PCR was performed using 60 Vbeta and 13 Jbeta primers. Repertoires were generated with immunoSEQ multiplex PCR, while TCRdb's copy carries only in-frame clones and drops some. The repertoire has 70,000 to 100,000 clones, 69% of them found once; the top ten carry 2.5% to 3%. These data come from a study of cytomegalovirus exposure and HLA in healthy donors. Regarding the study as a whole: Within an earlier analysis, most TCR beta V segments proved productive either about 90% or about 30% of the time.

Trimming left V 5 bases short and J 8 bases short, with 12 bases between. Germline V gene sequence: CDR1 SEHNR, CDR2 FQNEAQ (reference sequence). CDR3 length: 12 residues. Sequencing was carried out using PBMCs. The rearrangement links TRBV7-9 to TRBJ1-2; D ambiguous. The TCR originated in a man in his forties or fifties in good health and CMV-seronegative. As DNA, the CDR3 is TGTGCCAGCAGCGGGCGGGAAGGCGGCTACACCTTC. Translated: CASSGREGGYTF.